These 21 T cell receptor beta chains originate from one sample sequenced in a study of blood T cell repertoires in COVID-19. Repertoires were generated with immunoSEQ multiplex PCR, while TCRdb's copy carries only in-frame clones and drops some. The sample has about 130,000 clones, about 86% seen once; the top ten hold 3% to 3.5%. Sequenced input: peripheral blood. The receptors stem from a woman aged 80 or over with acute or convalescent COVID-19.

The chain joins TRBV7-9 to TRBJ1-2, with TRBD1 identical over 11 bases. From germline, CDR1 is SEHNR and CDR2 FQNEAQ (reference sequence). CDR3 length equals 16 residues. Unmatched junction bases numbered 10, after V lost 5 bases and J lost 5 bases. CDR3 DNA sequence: TGTGCCAGCAGCGCCGGGACAGGGGGGAGTCTTTATGGCTACACCTTC. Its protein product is CASSAGTGGSLYGYTF.

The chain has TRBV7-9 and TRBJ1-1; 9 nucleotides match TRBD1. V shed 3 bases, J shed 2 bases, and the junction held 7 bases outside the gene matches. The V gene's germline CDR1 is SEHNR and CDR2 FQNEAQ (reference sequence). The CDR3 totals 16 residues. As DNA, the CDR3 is TGTGCCAGCAGCTTTCGCCGACAGGGGGGAAACACTGAAGCTTTCTTT. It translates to CASSFRRQGGNTEAFF.

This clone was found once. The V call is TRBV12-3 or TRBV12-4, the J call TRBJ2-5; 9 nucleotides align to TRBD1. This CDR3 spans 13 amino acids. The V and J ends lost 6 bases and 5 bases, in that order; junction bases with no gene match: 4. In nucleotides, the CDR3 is TGTGCCAGCAGAAGGACAGGGGTTGAGACCCAGTACTTC. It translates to CASRRTGVETQYF.

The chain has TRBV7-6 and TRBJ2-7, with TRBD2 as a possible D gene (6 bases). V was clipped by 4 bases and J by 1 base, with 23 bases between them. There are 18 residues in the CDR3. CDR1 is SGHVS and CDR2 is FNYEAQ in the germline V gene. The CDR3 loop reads CASSSQAAGTPNSYEQYF. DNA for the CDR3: TGTGCCAGCAGCTCCCAAGCGGCCGGGACTCCAAATTCCTACGAGCAGTACTTC.

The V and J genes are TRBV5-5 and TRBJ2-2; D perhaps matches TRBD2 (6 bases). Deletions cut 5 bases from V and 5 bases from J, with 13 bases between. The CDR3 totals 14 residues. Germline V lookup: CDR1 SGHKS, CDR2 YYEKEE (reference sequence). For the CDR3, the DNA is TGTGCCAGCAGTCCTTGGGCGGGAACCGGGGAGCTGTTTTTT. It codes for CASSPWAGTGELFF.

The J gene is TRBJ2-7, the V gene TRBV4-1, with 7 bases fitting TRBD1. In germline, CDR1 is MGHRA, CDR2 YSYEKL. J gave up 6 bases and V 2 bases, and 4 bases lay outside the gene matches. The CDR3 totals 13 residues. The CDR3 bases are TGCGCCAGCAGCCAACGACAGGGAATCGAGCAGTACTTC. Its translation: CASSQRQGIEQYF.

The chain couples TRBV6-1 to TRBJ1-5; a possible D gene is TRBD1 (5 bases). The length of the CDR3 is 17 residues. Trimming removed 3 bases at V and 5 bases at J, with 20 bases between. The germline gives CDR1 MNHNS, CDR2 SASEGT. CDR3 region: CASSERRRAGIDQPQHF. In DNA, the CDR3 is TGTGCCAGCAGTGAGCGTAGACGGGCAGGGATAGATCAGCCCCAGCATTTT.

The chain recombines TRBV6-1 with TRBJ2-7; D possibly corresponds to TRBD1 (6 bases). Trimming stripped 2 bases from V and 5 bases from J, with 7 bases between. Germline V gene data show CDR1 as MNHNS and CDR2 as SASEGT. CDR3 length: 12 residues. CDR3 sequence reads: CASSEYRDEQYF. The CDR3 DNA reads TGTGCCAGCAGTGAATACAGGGACGAGCAGTACTTC.

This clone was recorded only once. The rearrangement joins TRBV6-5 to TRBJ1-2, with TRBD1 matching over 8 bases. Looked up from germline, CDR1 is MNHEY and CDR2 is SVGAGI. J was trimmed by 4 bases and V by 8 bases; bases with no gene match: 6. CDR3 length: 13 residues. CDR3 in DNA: TGTGCCAGCGCGACAGGGGCCACCTATGGCTACACCTTC. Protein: CASATGATYGYTF.

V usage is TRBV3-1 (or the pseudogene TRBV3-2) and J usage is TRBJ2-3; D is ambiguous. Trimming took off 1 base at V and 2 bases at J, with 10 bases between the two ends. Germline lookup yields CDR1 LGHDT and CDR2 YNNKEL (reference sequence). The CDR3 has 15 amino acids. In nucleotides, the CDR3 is TGTGCCAGCAGCCAAGGTAGATTATCCACAGATACGCAGTATTTT. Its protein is CASSQGRLSTDTQYF.

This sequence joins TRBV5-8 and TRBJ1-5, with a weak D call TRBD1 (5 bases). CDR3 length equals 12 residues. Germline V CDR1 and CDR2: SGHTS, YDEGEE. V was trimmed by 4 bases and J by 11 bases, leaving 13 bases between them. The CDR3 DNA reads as TGTGCCAGCAGCCCAGACAGTGGCACCCAGCATTTT. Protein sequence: CASSPDSGTQHF.

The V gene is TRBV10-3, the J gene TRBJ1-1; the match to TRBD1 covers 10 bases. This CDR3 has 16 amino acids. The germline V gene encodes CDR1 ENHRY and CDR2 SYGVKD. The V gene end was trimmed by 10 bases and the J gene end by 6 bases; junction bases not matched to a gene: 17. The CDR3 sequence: CASRQDRGFVAAEAFF. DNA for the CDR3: TGTGCCAGCCGCCAGGACAGGGGGTTCGTTGCGGCTGAAGCTTTCTTT.

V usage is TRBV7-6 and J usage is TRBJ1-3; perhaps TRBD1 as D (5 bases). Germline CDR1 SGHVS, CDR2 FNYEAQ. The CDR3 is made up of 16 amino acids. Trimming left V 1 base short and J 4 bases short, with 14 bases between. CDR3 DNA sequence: TGTGCCAGCAGCTTAGGCCCCGCAGGGATCGGAAACACCATATATTTT. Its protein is CASSLGPAGIGNTIYF. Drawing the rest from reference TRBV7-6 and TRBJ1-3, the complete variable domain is GAGVSQSPRYKVTKRGQDVALRCDPISGHVSLYWYRQALGQGPEFLTYFNYEAQQDKSGLPNDRFSAERPEGSISTLTIQRTEQRDSAMYRCASSLGPAGIGNTIYFGEGSWLTVV.

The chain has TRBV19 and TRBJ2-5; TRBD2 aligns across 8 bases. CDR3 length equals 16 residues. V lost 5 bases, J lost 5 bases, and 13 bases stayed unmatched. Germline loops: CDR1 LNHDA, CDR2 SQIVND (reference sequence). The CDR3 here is CASSPRAGAGAETQYF. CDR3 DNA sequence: TGTGCCAGTAGTCCCCGAGCGGGGGCTGGGGCGGAGACCCAGTACTTC.

The CDR3: CASSGSGSQYF. In DNA form, the CDR3 reads TGTGCCAGCAGCGGGTCGGGGAGTCAGTACTTC. The rearrangement uses TRBV7-2 and TRBJ2-7, with D perhaps TRBD2 (5 bases). The CDR3 extends over 11 amino acids. The germline CDR1 and CDR2 sequences are SGHTA and FQGNSA. V shed 5 bases and J shed 10 bases, with 12 bases lying between them.

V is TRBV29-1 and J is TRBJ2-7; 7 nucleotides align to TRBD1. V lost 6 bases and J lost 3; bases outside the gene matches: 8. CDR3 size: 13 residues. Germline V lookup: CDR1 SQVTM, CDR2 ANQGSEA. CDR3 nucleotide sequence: TGCAGCGTCGGGACAGTATATGGCTACGAGCAGTACTTC. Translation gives CSVGTVYGYEQYF.

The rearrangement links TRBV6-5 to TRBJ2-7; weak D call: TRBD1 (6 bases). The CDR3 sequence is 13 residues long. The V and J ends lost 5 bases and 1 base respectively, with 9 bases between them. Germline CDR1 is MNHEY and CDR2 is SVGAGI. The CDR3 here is CASSRGQSYEQYF. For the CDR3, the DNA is TGTGCCAGCAGTCGTGGACAGTCCTACGAGCAGTACTTC.

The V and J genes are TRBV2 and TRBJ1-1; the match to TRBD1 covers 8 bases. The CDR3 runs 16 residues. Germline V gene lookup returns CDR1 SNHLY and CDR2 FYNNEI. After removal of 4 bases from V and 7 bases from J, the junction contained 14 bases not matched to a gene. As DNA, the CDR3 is TGTGCCAGCAGTGCCACCACGGGCAGGGGGCGAAGTGAAGCTTTCTTT. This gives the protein CASSATTGRGRSEAFF.

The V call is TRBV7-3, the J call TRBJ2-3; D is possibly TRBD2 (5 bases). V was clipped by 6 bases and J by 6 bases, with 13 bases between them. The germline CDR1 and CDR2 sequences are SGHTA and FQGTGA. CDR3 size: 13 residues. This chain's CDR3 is CASSSSPGDTQYF. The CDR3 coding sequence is TGTGCCAGCAGTTCGAGCCCGGGGGATACGCAGTATTTT.

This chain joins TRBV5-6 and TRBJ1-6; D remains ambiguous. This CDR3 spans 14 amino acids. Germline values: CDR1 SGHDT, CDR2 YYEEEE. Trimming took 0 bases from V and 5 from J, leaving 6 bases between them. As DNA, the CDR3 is TGTGCCAGCAGCTTGGGCAGGAATAATTCACCCCTCCACTTT. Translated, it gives CASSLGRNNSPLHF.

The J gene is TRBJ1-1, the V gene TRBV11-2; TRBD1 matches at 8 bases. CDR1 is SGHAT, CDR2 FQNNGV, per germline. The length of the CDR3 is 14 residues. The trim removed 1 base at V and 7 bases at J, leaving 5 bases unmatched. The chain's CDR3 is CASSLGTGYGEAFF. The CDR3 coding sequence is TGTGCCAGCAGCTTAGGGACAGGGTACGGTGAAGCTTTCTTT. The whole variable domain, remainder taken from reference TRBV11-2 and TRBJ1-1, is EAGVAQSPRYKIIEKRQSVAFWCNPISGHATLYWYQQILGQGPKLLIQFQNNGVVDDSQLPKDRFSAERLKGVDSTLKIQPAKLEDSAVYLCASSLGTGYGEAFFGQGTRLTVV.